Sequencing of this T cell receptor beta chain was carried out in a study of T cell repertoires in cytomegalovirus infection (dated by TCRdb to the late 2010s). Looking at the study overall: Peptide stimulations targeted recently identified HLA-C-restricted CMV epitopes, whose presentation resists viral immunomodulation, together with well-studied HLA-B-restricted epitopes. Donor HLA type was relevant to the analysis, as public TCR beta signatures indicated carriage of CMV infection together with the matching HLA type. What the study reported, not specific to this receptor: In the ex vivo response, HLA-C-restricted CMV-specific TCR beta clonotypes were dominant, and in two of eight donors the single most frequent clonotype came from this HLA-C-restricted group. Cumulative frequency of public TCR beta family members discriminated carriers of CMV infection plus the relevant HLA type in this cohort and an independent roughly 330-donor cohort.

Many counts were recorded for this clonotype. Its antigen specificity is not known. No clone much larger than this one lies a single base away; base qualities are absent. A distance of 9 bases separates the germline ends of V and J, which lose 1 base and 5 bases respectively. CDR1 and CDR2 are drawn from the germline V gene: SGHTA, FQGNSA. The CDR3 holds 14 amino acids from the cysteine to the phenylalanine. Of the read, only the CDR3 DNA is kept; its 42 bases are in frame from base 1. Sequencing was carried out with an Illumina HiSeq 1500. TCRdb handled the public reads itself, with Q25 trimming in fastp and clone calling in MiXCR, and kept productive beta chains. All rows with the same CDR3 protein become a single entry with the most common DNA and genes. This sample gives some 310,000 distinct CDR3 sequences in total; 25% of them show up just once. Of the sample, more than 10% falls within the top ten clones.

The meaning of the sample's treatment or condition label: in vitro stimulation with specific CMV peptide epitopes to enrich CMV-specific T cells. Here the chain combines TRBV7-2 and TRBJ1-5, with the identity of the D gene unclear. The sequencing here drew on cultured PBMCs, taken from culture after CMV antigen stimulation. This TCR came from a human donor in good health (CMV status not recorded). Some clones in this sample may be carry-over from other donors' samples. The DNA sequence follows: TGTGCCAGCAGCTTAGTCACCGGGGATCAGCCCCAGCATTTT. Its protein reads: CASSLVTGDQPQHF.